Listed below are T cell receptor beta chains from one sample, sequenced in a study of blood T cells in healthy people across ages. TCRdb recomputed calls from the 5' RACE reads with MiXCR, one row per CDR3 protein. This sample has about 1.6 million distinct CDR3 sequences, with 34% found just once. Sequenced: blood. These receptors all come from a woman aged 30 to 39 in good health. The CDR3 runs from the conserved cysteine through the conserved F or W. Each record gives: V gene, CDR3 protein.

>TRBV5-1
CASSLAWGGFATYNEQFF
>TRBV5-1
CASSLGDGALGEQFF
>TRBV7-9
CASSASGLRYEQYF
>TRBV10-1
CASPGASEPGDEQFF
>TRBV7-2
CASSWGLTGGEKLFF
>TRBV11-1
CASSLEEYSEEYF
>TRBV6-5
CASRPLGTAKETQYF
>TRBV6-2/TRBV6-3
CASSPRPHPQFF
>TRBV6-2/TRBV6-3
CASSLGLAGERLSETQYF
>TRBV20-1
CSAPQTRAGAYEQYF
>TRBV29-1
CCVDGAYEQYF
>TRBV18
CASSPRTSGARETQYF
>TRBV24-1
CATSDFKDSPNEQFF
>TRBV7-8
CASSLWGRGRGNQPQHF
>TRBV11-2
CASSTLMPGQELLLRLRLEQYF
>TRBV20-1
CSARDYGGIYGYTF
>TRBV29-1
CSVEAPAYGEAFF
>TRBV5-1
CASSLPTGSDEQYF
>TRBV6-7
CASSPPGDRGDEQYF
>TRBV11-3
CASKGPAGVEETQYF
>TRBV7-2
CASSPSPGGVQEQFF
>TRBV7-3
CASSISYESNYGYTF
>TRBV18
CASSLFQRGQETQFF
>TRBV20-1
CSATPRGGVMDEQFF
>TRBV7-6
CASSLGALRGRAYNEQFF
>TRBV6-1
CASRQASSPEQYF
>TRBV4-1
CSTRDFRTGTQYF
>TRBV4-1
CASSHGTGGLSYNEQFF
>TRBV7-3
CASSLNPGRQETQYF
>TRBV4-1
CASSQTPGLGQETQYF
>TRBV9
CASSVAGRLADTQYF
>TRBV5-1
CASSAPPGYNEQYF
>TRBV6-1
CASRKRQETQYF
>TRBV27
CASSLTGVSTNEKLFF
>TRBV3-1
CASSQDIIRGGPYNGQFF
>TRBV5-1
CASSTGTEPYEQYF
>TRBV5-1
CASTLGTLGVGSYNEQFF
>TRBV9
CASSGKPGGLTDTQYF
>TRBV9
CASSGRANTEAFF
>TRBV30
CAWSVSSWIESPLHF
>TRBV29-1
CGARATPTGELFF
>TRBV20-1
CSALNDADSSQETQYF
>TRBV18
CASSRGLAGLTYEQYF
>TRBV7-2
CASSLGLLAGVDAGETQYF
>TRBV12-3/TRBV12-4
CASSFSGRLNTEAFF